One T cell receptor beta chain is described in this entry. At deep level, the assay was performed. The protocol was immunoSEQ multiplex PCR, while the TCRdb copy is restricted to in-frame clones and leaves out a portion. The top ten clones hold under 0.45% of a sample with approximately 2.3 million clones, about 92% of them seen once. CDR3 size: 14 residues. Germline V lookup: CDR1 SGHRS, CDR2 YFSETQ. V was pared by 5 bases and J by 10 bases, with 7 bases of the junction left unmatched. These data originate in a study of shared clonotypes between healthy human individuals. Sequencing was done on a sample of naive CD4+ T cells from PBMCs. This sample's subset: CD45RA+ positively selected. The rearrangement links TRBV5-1 to TRBJ1-6; 9 bases align to TRBD1. This receptor was identified in a man aged 18 to 35 in good health. Some clones in this sample may be carry-over from other donors' samples. The CDR3 DNA is TGCGCCAGCAGACAGGGACAGGGACACTCACCCCTCCACTTT. Translated, it gives CASRQGQGHSPLHF.